This TCR beta chain originates from a study of identical twins. MiXCR, run by TCRdb on the 5' RACE reads, gives a single entry per CDR3 protein. This sample has approximately 690,000 distinct CDR3 sequences; over 5% occur once, and the top ten carry roughly 1.8%. Whole-study findings and limits: Cross-sectional statistical analysis was relied on for the conclusions, without the same donors being followed. Abundant beta clonotypes from cord blood bore fewer insertions; memory repertoires lacked this pattern. Researchers reported weaker excess twin sharing in beta out-of-frame sequences.

This clonotype has just a few counts. Its antigen is undetermined. V dropped 0 bases and J dropped 10 bases, with 8 bases sitting between them. CDR1 is SGHRS and CDR2 is YFSETQ in the germline V gene. This CDR3 is 12 amino acids long. The chain has TRBV5-1 and TRBJ2-1; no reliable D call. The sequencing input was naive T cells sorted from blood. The source is a man aged 18 to 29 in good health. The CDR3 nucleotides read TGCGCCAGCAGCTTGGAGGTTTCAGAGCAGTTCTTC. It codes for CASSLEVSEQFF. The entire variable domain, with the rest obtained from reference TRBV5-1 and TRBJ2-1, is as follows: KAGVTQTPRYLIKTRGQQVTLSCSPISGHRSVSWYQQTPGQGLQFLFEYFSETQRNKGNFPGRFSGRQFSNSRSEMNVSTLELGDSALYLCASSLEVSEQFFGPGTRLTVL.